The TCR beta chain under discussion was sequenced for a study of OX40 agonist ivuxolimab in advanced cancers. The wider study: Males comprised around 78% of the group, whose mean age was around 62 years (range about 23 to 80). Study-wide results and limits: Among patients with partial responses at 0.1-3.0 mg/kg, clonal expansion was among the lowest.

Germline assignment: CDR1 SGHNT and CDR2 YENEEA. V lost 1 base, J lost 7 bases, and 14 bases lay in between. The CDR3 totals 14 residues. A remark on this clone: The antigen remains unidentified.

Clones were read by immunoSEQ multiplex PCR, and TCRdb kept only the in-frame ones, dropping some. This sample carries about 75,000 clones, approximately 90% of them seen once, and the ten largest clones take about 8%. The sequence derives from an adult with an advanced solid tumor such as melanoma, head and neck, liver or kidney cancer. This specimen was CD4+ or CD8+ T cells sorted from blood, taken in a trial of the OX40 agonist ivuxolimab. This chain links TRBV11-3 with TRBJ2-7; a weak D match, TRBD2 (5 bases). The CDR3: CASSLANGIGEQYF. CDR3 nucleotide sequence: TGTGCCAGCAGCTTAGCGAACGGGATAGGAGAGCAGTACTTC.